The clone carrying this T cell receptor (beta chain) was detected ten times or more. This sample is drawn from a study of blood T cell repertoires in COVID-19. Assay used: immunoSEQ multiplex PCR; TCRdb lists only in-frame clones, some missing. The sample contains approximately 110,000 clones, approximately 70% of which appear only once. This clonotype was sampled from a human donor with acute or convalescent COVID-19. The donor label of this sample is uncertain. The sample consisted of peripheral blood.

The DNA for the CDR3 is TGTGCCAGCAGCCTTGGGCACTCTGGAAACACCATATATTTT. Translation: CASSLGHSGNTIYF. The chain recombines TRBV14 with TRBJ1-3; no definite D call. The CDR3 has 14 residues. V lost 4 bases to trimming and J lost 0 bases, with 7 bases between them. The germline CDR1 and CDR2 sequences are SGHDN and FVKESK. Variable domain in full (rest from reference TRBV14 and TRBJ1-3): EAGVTQFPSHSVIEKGQTVTLRCDPISGHDNLYWYRRVMGKEIKFLLHFVKESKQDESGMPNNRFLAERTGGTYSTLKVQPAELEDSGVYFCASSLGHSGNTIYFGEGSWLTVV.